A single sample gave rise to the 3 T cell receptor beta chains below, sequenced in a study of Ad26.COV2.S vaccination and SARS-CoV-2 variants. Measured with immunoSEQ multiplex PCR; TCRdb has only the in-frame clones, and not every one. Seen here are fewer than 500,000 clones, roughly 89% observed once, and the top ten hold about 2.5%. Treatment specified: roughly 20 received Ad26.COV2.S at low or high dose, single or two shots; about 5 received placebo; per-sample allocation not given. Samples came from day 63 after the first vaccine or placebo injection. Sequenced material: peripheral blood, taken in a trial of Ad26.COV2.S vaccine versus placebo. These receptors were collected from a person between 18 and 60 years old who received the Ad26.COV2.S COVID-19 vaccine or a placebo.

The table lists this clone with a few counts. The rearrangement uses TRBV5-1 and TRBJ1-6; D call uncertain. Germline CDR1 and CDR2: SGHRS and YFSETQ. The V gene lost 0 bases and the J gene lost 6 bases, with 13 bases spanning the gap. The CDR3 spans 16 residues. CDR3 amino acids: CASSLGWGVSNSPLHF. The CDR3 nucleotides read TGCGCCAGCAGCTTGGGATGGGGAGTCAGTAATTCACCCCTCCACTTT.

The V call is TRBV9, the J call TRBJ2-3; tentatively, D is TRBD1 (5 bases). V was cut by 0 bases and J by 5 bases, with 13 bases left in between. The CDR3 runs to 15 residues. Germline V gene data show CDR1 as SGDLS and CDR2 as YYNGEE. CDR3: CASSVGSGMGDTQYF. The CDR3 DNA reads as TGTGCCAGCAGCGTAGGATCAGGGATGGGAGATACGCAGTATTTT. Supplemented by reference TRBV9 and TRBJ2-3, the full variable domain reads DSGVTQTPKHLITATGQRVTLRCSPRSGDLSVYWYQQSLDQGLQFLIQYYNGEERAKGNILERFSAQQFPDLHSELNLSSLELGDSALYFCASSVGSGMGDTQYFGPGTRLTVL.

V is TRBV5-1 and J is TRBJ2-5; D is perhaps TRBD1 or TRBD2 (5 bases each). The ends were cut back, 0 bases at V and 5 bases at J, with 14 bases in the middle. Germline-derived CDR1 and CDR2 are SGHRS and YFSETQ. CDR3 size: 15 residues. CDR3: CASSLDPRGGETQYF. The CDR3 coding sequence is TGCGCCAGCAGCTTGGATCCACGGGGCGGGGAGACCCAGTACTTC.